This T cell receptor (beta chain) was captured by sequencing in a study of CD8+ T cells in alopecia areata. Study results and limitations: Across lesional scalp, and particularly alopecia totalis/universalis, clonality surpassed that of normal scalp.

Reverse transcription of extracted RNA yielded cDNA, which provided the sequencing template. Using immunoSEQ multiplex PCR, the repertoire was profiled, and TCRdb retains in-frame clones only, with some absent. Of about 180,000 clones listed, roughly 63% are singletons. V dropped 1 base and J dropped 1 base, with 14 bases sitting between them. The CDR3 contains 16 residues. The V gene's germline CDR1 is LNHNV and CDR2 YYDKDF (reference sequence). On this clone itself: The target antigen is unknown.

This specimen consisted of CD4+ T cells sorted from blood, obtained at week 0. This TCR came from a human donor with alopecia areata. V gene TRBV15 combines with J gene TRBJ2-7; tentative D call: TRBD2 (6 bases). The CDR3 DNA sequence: TGTGCCACCAGCAGAGTAGGCGGGGCGGGGTCCTACGAGCAGTACTTC. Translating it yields CATSRVGGAGSYEQYF.